This record looks at one T cell receptor beta chain sequence and its context. These data come from a study of shared T cell receptors in the human thymus. Trimming cost V 8 bases and J 5 bases, with 16 bases left between them. Looked up from germline, CDR1 is MDHEN and CDR2 is SYDVKM. CDR3 size: 13 residues. Clones were read by immunoSEQ multiplex PCR, and TCRdb kept only the in-frame ones, dropping some. The sample has about 610,000 clones, roughly 90% seen once. These records were also assigned to another study, of human thymus T cells. That investigation notes: Thymic and blood repertoires seemed to show skewed V and J gene use. As related research reported, thymic repertoires overlapped highly among unrelated individuals.

The sample taken for sequencing was thymocytes. This chain links TRBV28 with TRBJ2-7; TRBD2 might be the D (6 bases). This clonotype originated in a boy younger than two with a congenital heart defect. The CDR3 coding sequence is TGTGCCAGCCCTTCCCCGGGCGGGGACGAGCAGTACTTC. Translation: CASPSPGGDEQYF.